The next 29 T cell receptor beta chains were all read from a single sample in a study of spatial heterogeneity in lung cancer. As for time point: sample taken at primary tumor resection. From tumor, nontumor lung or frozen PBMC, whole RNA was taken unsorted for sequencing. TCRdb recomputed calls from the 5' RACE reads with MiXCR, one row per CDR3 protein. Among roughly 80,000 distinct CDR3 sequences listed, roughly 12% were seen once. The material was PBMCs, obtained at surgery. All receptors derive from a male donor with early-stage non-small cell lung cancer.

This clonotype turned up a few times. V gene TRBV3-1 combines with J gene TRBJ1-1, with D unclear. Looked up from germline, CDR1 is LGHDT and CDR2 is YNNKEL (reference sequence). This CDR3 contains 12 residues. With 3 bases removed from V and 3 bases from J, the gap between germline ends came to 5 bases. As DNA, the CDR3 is TGTGCCAGCAGCCAGGGCCACACTGAAGCTTTCTTT. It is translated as CASSQGHTEAFF.

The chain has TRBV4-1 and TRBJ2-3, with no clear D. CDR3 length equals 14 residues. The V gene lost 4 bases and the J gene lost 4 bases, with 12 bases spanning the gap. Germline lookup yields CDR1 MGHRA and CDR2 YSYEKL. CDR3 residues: CASSPPLGPDTQYF. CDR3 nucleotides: TGCGCCAGCAGCCCCCCTCTCGGCCCAGATACGCAGTATTTT.

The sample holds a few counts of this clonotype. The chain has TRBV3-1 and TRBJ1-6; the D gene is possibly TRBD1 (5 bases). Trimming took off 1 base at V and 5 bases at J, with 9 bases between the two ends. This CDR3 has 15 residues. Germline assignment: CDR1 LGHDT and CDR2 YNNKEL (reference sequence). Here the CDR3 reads CASSQGDLNNSPLHF. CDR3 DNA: TGTGCCAGCAGCCAAGGGGACCTCAATAATTCACCCCTCCACTTT.

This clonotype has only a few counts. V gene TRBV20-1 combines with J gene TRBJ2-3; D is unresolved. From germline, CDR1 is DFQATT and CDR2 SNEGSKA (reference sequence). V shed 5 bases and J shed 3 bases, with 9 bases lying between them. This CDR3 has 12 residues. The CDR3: CSAPQVTDTQYF. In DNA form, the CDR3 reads TGCAGTGCTCCGCAGGTGACAGATACGCAGTATTTT.

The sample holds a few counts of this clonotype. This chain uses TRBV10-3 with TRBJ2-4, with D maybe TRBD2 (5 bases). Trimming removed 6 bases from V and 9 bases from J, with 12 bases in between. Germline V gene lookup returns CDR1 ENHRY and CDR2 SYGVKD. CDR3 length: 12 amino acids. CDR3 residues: CAIREEGGIQYF. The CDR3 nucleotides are TGTGCCATCAGGGAAGAGGGTGGCATTCAGTACTTC.

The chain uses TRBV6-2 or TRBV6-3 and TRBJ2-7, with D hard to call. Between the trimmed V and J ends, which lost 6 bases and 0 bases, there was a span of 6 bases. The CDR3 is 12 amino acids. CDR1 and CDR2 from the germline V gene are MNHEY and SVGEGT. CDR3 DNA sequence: TGTGCCAGCAGCCGCAGCTCCTACGAGCAGTACTTC. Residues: CASSRSSYEQYF.

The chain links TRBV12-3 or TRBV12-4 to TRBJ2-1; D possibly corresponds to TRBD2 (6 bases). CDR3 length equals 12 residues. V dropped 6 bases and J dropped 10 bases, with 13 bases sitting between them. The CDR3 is CASRGTGREQFF. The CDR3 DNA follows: TGTGCCAGCAGGGGGACTGGACGAGAGCAGTTCTTC.

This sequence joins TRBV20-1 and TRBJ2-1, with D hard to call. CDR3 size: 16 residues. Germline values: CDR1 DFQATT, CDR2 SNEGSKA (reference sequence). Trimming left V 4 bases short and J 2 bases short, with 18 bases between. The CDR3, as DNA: TGCAGTGCTACCATCCCCCAGGACGAGACCTACAATGAGCAGTTCTTC. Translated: CSATIPQDETYNEQFF.

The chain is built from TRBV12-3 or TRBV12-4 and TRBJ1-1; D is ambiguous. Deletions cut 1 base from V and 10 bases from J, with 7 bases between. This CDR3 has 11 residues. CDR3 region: CASSLGPRAFF. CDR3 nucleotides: TGTGCCAGCAGTTTAGGTCCCAGAGCTTTCTTT.

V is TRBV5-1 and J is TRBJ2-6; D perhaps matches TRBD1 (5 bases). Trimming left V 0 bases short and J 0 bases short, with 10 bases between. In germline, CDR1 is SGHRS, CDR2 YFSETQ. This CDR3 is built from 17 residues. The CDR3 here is CASSLGQLSSGANVLTF. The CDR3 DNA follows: TGCGCCAGCAGCTTGGGACAGCTGAGCTCTGGGGCCAACGTCCTGACTTTC.

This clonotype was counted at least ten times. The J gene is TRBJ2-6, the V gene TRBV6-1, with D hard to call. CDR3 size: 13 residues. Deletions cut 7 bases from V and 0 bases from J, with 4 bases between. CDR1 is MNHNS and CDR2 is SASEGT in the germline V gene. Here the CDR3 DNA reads TGTGCCAGCAAACTCTCTGGGGCCAACGTCCTGACTTTC. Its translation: CASKLSGANVLTF.

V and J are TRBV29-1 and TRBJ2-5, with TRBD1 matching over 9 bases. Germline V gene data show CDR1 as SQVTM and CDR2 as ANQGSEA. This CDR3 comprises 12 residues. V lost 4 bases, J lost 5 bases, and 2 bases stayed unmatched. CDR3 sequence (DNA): TGCAGCGTTGGGGGACAGGGCGAGACCCAGTACTTC. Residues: CSVGGQGETQYF. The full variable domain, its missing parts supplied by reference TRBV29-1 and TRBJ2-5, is SAVISQKPSRDICQRGTSLTIQCQVDSQVTMMFWYRQQPGQSLTLIATANQGSEATYESGFVIDKFPISRPNLTFSTLTVSNMSPEDSSIYLCSVGGQGETQYFGPGTRLLVL.

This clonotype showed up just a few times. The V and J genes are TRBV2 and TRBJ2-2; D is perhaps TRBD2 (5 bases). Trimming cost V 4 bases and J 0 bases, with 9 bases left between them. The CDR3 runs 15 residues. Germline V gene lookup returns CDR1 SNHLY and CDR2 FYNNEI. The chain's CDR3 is CASSVTRTNTGELFF. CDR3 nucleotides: TGTGCCAGCAGTGTAACTAGGACGAACACCGGGGAGCTGTTTTTT.

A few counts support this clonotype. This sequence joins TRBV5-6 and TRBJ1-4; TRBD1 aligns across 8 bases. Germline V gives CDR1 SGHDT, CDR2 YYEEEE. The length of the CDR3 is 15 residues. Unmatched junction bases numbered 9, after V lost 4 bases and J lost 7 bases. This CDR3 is CASSPGQGIGEKLFF. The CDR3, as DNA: TGTGCCAGCAGCCCCGGACAGGGAATAGGTGAAAAACTGTTTTTT.

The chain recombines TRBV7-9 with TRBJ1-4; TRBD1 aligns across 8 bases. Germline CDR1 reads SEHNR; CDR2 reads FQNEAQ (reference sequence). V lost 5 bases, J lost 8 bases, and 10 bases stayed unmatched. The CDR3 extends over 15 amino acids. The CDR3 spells CASSAQQGVDEKLFF. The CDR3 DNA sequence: TGTGCCAGCAGCGCCCAACAGGGGGTTGACGAAAAACTGTTTTTT.

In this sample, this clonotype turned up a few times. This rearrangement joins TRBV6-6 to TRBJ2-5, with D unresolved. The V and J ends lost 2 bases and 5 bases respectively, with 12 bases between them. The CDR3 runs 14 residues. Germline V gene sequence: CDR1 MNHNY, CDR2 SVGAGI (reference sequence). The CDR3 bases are TGTGCCAGCAGTTACGACCTTCCAAGGGAGACCCAGTACTTC. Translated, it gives CASSYDLPRETQYF.

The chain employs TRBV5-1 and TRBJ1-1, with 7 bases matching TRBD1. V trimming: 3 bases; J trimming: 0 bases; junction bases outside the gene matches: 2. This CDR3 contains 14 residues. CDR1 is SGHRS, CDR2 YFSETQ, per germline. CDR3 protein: CASSWDSMNTEAFF. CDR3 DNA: TGCGCCAGCAGCTGGGACAGCATGAACACTGAAGCTTTCTTT.

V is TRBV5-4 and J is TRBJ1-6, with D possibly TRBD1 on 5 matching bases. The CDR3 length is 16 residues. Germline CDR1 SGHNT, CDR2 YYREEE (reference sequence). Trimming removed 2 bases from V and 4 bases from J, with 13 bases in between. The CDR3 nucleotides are TGTGCCAGCAGCTTCGGGGGGGTGCGATATAATTCACCCCTCCACTTT. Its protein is CASSFGGVRYNSPLHF.

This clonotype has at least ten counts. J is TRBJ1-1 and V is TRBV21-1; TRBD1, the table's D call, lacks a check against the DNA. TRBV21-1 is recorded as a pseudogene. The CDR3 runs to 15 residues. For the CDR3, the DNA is TGTGCCAGCAGCAAAATTCCCCCTTATAGGGAAAAAGCTTTCTTT. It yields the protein CASSKIPPYREKAFF.

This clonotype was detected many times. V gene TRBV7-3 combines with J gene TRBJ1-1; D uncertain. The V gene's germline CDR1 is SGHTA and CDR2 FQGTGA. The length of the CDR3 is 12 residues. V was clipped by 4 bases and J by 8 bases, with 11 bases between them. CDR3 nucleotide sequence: TGTGCCAGCAGCTCCCGCGCGGGGGAAGCTTTCTTT. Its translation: CASSSRAGEAFF.

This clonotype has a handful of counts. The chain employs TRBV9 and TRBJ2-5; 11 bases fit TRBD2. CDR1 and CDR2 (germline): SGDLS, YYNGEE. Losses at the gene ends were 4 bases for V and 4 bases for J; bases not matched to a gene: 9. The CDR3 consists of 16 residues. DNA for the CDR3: TGTGCCAGCAGCTATACGACTCTAGCGGGAGGAGAGACCCAGTACTTC. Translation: CASSYTTLAGGETQYF. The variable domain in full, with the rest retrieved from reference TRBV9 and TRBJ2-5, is DSGVTQTPKHLITATGQRVTLRCSPRSGDLSVYWYQQSLDQGLQFLIQYYNGEERAKGNILERFSAQQFPDLHSELNLSSLELGDSALYFCASSYTTLAGGETQYFGPGTRLLVL.

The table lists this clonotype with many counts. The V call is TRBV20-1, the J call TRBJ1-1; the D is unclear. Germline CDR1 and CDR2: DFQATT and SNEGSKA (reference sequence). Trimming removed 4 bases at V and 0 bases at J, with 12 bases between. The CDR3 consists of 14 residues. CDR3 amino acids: CSATPPILNTEAFF. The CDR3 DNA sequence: TGCAGTGCTACCCCTCCCATCCTGAACACTGAAGCTTTCTTT.

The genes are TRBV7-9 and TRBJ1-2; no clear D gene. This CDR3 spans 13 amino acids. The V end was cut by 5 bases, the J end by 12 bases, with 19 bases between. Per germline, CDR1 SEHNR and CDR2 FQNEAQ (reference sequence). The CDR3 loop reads CASSPPTDFSHTF. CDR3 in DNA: TGTGCCAGCAGCCCCCCGACGGACTTCAGCCACACCTTC.

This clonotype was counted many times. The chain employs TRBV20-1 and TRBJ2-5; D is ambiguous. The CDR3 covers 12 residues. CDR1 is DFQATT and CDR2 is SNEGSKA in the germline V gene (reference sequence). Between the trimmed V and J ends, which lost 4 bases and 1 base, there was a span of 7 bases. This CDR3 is CSATAGQETQYF. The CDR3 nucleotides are TGCAGTGCTACGGCCGGCCAAGAGACCCAGTACTTC.

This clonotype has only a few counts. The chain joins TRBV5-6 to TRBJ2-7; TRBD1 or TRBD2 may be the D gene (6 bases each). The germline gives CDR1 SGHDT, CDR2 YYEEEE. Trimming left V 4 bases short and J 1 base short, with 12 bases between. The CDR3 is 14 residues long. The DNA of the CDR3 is TGTGCCAGCAGCGGACGGGGGACATCCTACGAGCAGTACTTC. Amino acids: CASSGRGTSYEQYF.

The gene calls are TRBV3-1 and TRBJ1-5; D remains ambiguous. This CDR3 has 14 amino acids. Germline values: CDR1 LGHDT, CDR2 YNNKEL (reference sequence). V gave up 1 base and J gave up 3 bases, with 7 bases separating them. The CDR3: CASSQGKVNQPQHF. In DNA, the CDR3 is TGTGCCAGCAGCCAAGGAAAGGTCAATCAGCCCCAGCATTTT.

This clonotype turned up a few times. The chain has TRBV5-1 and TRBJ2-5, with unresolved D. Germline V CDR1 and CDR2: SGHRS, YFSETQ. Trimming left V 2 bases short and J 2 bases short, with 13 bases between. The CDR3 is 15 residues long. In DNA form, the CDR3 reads TGCGCCAGCAGCTTTGAGCAGATCAATCAAGAGACCCAGTACTTC. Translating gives CASSFEQINQETQYF. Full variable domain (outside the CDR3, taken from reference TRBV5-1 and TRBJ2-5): KAGVTQTPRYLIKTRGQQVTLSCSPISGHRSVSWYQQTPGQGLQFLFEYFSETQRNKGNFPGRFSGRQFSNSRSEMNVSTLELGDSALYLCASSFEQINQETQYFGPGTRLLVL.

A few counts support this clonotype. The CDR3 region is CASSARVSGVTDTQYF. CDR3 bases: TGTGCCAGCAGTGCGCGGGTTAGCGGGGTCACAGATACGCAGTATTTT. The chain recombines TRBV2 with TRBJ2-3; 8 positions match TRBD2. The CDR3 has 16 amino acids. After removal of 4 bases from V and 2 bases from J, the junction contained 8 bases not matched to a gene. The germline V gene encodes CDR1 SNHLY and CDR2 FYNNEI.

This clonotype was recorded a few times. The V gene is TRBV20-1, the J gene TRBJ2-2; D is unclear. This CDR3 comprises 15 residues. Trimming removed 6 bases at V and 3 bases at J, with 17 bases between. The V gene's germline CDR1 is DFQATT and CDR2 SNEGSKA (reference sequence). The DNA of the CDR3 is TGCAGTGCCCCTTCCCGGGCAGGTGACACCGGGGAGCTGTTTTTT. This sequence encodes CSAPSRAGDTGELFF.